A single sample gave rise to the 3 T cell receptor beta chains below, sequenced in a study of control samples from healthy donors and cancer patients. Sequenced by immunoSEQ multiplex PCR; TCRdb stores in-frame clones only, minus some. The sample lists 130,000 or so clones, just under 90% occurring once. Material: blood. These receptor sequences come from a young man in good health.

The J gene is TRBJ2-5, the V gene TRBV27, with D perhaps assigned TRBD1 or TRBD2 (5 bases each). Germline values: CDR1 MNHEY, CDR2 SMNVEV (reference sequence). Trimming took 4 bases from V and 5 from J, leaving 11 bases between them. The CDR3 contains 13 residues. CDR3 amino acids: CASSSKRGETQYF. The CDR3 DNA sequence: TGTGCCAGCAGTTCGAAGAGGGGTGAGACCCAGTACTTC.

Here the CDR3 reads CASSESRADYGYTF. As DNA, the CDR3 is TGTGCCAGCAGTGAATCGCGGGCAGACTATGGCTACACCTTC. The chain recombines TRBV25-1 with TRBJ1-2; D is unclear. Trimming pared 1 base from V and 3 bases from J, leaving 9 bases between. Germline CDR1 is MGHDK and CDR2 is SYGVNS. The CDR3 is 14 amino acids.

The chain employs TRBV6-5 and TRBJ1-2, with D possibly TRBD1 on 5 matching bases. V lost 2 bases to trimming and J lost 3 bases, with 10 bases between them. CDR1 MNHEY and CDR2 SVGAGI come from the germline V gene. There are 14 residues in the CDR3. CDR3: CASSYTQADYGYTF. The CDR3 coding sequence is TGTGCCAGCAGTTACACACAGGCGGACTATGGCTACACCTTC.